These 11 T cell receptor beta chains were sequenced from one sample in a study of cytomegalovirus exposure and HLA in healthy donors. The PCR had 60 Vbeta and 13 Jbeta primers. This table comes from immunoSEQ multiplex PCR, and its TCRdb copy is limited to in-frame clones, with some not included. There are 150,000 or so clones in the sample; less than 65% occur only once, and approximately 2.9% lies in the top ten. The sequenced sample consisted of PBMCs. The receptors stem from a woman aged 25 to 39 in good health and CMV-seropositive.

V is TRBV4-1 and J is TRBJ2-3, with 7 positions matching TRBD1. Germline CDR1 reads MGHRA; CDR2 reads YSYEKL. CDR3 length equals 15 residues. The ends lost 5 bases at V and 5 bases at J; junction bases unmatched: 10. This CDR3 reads CASSTRSAGGDTQYF. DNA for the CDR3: TGCGCCAGCAGCACCCGAAGCGCAGGGGGAGATACGCAGTATTTT.

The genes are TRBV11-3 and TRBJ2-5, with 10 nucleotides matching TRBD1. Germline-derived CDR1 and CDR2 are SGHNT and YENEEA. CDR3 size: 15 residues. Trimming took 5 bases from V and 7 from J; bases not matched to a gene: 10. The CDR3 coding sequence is TGTGCCAGCAGCCCCGGACAGGGGGGTGAAAGGACCCAGTACTTC. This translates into CASSPGQGGERTQYF.

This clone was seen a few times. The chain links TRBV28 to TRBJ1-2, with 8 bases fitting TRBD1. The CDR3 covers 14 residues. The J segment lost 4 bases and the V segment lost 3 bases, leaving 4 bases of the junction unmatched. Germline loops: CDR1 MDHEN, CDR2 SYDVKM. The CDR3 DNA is TGTGCCAGCAGTTTTCAGGGGGCGACCTATGGCTACACCTTC. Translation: CASSFQGATYGYTF.

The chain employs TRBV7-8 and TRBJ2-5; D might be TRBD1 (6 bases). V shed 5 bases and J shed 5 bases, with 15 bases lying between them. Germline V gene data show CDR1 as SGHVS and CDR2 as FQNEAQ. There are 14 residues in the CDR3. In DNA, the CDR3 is TGTGCCAGCAGCCCGCGAATTAGGGGGGAGACCCAGTACTTC. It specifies CASSPRIRGETQYF.

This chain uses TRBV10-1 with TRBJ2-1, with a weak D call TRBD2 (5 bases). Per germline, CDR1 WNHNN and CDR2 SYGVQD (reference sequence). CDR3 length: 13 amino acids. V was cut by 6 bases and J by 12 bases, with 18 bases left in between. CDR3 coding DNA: TGCGCCAGCAGCGGGAAATGGACCGCGGGGCAGTTCTTC. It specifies CASSGKWTAGQFF.

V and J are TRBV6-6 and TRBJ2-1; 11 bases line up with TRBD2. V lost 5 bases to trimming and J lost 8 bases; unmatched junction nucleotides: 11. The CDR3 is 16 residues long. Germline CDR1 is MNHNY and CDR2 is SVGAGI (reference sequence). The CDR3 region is CASSTRSGGAFYEQFF. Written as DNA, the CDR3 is TGTGCCAGCAGTACCCGTAGCGGGGGGGCCTTTTATGAGCAGTTCTTC.

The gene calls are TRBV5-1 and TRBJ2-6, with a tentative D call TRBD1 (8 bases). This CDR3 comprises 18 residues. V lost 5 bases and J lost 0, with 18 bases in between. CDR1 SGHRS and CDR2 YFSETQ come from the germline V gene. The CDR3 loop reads CASSWTGRGYSGANVLTF. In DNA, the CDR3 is TGCGCCAGCAGTTGGACAGGGAGGGGCTACTCTGGGGCCAACGTCCTGACTTTC. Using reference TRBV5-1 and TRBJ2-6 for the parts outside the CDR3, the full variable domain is KAGVTQTPRYLIKTRGQQVTLSCSPISGHRSVSWYQQTPGQGLQFLFEYFSETQRNKGNFPGRFSGRQFSNSRSEMNVSTLELGDSALYLCASSWTGRGYSGANVLTFGAGSRLTVL.

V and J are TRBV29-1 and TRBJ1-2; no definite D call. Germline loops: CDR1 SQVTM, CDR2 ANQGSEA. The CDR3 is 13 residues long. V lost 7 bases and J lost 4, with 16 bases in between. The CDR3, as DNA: TGCAGCGGAAGTGCCCAGGTGGGCTATGGCTACACCTTC. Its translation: CSGSAQVGYGYTF.

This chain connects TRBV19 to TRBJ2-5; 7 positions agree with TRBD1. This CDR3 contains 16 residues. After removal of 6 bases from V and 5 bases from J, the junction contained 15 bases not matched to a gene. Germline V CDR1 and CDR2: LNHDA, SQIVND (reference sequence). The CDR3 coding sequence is TGTGCCAGTAGAACCTCATGGGACAGATGGGCGGAGACCCAGTACTTC. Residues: CASRTSWDRWAETQYF.

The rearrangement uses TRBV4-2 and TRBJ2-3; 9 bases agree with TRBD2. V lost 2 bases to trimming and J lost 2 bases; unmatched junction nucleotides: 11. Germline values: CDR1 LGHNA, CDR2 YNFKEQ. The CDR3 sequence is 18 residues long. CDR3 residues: CASSQLSGGGRATDTQYF. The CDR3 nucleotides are TGTGCCAGCAGCCAATTATCGGGGGGCGGGAGGGCCACAGATACGCAGTATTTT.

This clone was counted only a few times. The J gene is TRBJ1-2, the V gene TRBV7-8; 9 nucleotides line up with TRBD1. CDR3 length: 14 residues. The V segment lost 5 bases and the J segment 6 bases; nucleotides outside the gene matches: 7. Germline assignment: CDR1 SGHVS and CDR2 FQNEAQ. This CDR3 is CASSRRRTGDGYTF. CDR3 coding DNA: TGTGCCAGCAGCCGCAGGCGGACAGGGGATGGCTACACCTTC.